This T cell receptor beta chain was sequenced during a study of Ad26.COV2.S vaccination and SARS-CoV-2 variants. Study background: Dosing was one shot or two shots 56 days apart.

Study outcomes and limitations: It was reported that spike-specific CD8+ and CD4+ T cell responses were substantially broad after vaccination. Placebo recipients and vaccine recipients were similar in non-spike TCR breadth.

Treatment described: about 20 received Ad26.COV2.S at low or high dose, single or two shots; five or six received placebo; per-sample allocation not given. Day 63 after the first vaccine or placebo injection was the time point for sampling. An Ad26 vector carrying the Wuhan-strain SARS-CoV-2 spike served as the vaccine. Produced via immunoSEQ multiplex PCR; TCRdb's table is partial and in-frame only. The data show about 400,000 clones, roughly 90% seen once. J gave up 6 bases and V 5 bases, and 7 bases lay outside the gene matches. In germline, CDR1 is SGHVS, CDR2 FQNEAQ. The CDR3 loop spans 14 amino acids. Regarding this clone: The antigen is undetermined.

The sequence came from a person between 18 and 65 years old who received the Ad26.COV2.S COVID-19 vaccine or a placebo. This chain links TRBV7-8 with TRBJ2-7, with 10 bases lining up with TRBD2. The source was peripheral blood, collected in a trial of Ad26.COV2.S vaccine versus placebo. The CDR3 nucleotides read TGTGCCAGCAGCAGCGGGGGGGCCTTCCGCGAGCAGTACTTC. Its translation is CASSSGGAFREQYF.